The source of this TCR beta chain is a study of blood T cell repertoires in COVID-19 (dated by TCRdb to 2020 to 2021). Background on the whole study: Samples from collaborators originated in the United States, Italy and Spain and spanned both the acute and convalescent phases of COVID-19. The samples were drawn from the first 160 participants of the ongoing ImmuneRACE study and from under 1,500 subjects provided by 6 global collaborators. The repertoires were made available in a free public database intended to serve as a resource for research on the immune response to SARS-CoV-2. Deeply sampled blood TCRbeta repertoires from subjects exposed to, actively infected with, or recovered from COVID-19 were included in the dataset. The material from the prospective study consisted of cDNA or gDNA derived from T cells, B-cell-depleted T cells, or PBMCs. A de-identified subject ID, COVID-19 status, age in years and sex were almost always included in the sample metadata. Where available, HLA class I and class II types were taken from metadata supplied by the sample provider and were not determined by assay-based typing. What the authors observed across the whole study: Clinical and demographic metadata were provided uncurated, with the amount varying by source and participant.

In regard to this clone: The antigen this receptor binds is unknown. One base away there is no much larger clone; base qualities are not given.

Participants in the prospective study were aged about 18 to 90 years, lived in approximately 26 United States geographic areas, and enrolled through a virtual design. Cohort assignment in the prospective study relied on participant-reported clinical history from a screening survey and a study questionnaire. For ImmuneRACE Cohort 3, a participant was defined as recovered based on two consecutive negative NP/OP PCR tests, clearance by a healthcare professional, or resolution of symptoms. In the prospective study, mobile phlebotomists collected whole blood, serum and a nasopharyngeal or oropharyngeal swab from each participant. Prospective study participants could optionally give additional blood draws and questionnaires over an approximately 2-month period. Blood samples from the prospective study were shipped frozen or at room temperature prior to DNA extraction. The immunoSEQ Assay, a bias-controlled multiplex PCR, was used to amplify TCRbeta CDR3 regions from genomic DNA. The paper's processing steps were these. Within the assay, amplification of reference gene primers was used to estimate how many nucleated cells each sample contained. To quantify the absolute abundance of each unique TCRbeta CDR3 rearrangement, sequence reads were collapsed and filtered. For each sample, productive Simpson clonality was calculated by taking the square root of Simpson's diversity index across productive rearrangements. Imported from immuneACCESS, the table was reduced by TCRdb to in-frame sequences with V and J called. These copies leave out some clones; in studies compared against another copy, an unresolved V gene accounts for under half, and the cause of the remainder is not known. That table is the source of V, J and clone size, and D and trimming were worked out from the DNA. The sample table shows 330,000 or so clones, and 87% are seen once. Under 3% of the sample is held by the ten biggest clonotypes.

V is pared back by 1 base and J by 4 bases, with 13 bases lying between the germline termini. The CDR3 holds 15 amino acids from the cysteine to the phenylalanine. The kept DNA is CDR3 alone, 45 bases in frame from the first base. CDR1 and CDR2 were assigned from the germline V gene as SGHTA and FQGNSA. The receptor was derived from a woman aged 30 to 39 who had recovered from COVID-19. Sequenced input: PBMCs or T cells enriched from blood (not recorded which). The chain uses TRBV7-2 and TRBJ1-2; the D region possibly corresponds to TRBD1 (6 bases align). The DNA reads TGTGCCAGCAGCTTAGGATCCCTAGGGGGCTATGGCTACACCTTC. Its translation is CASSLGSLGGYGYTF.